One sample yielded the 7 T cell receptor beta chains listed below, sequenced in a study of blood T cell repertoires in COVID-19 (dated by TCRdb to about 2020). The method was the immunoSEQ multiplex PCR assay. As stored in TCRdb, this immuneACCESS dataset retains in-frame rearrangements with V and J assigned. A fraction of the clones does not appear; measured against another copy, unresolved V genes explain less than half of the discrepancy, and the remainder lacks a known reason. Recorded for this sample are about 180,000 clones; about 80% of them occurred a single time. The ten largest make up about 6.8% of the sample. Sequenced material: peripheral blood. The source of these receptors is a man between 65 and 79 years old with active or convalescent COVID-19.

This clone was counted ten times or more. The chain employs TRBV9 and TRBJ1-1; tentative D call: TRBD1 (6 bases). Between the trimmed V and J ends, which lost 5 bases and 1 base, there was a span of 6 bases. Looked up from germline, CDR1 is SGDLS and CDR2 is YYNGEE. This CDR3 comprises 12 residues. The CDR3 spells CASRGQNTEAFF. Written as DNA, the CDR3 is TGTGCCAGCAGGGGACAGAACACTGAAGCTTTCTTT.

V usage is TRBV18 and J usage is TRBJ2-5, with TRBD2 identical over 15 bases. V was clipped by 6 bases and J by 5 bases; unmatched bases: 7. Germline lookup yields CDR1 KGHSH and CDR2 LQKENI. This CDR3 has 16 amino acids. CDR3 DNA sequence: TGTGCCAGCTCTCAGGGACTAGCGGGAGGCTCTGAGACCCAGTACTTC. It specifies CASSQGLAGGSETQYF.

Notes on this clone: The same CDR3 is also encoded by other DNA sequences in this sample. V usage is TRBV2 and J usage is TRBJ1-6; D unclear. V lost 2 bases, J lost 4 bases, and 6 bases lay in between. Looked up from germline, CDR1 is SNHLY and CDR2 is FYNNEI. The CDR3 has 14 amino acids. The CDR3 nucleotides read TGTGCCAGCAGTGAACTAGGTTATAATTCACCCCTCCACTTT. Amino acid sequence: CASSELGYNSPLHF.

The chain has TRBV15 and TRBJ1-1, with D possibly being TRBD1 (5 bases). The CDR3 totals 17 residues. The germline V and J ends were trimmed by 1 base and 2 bases, with 17 bases remaining between them. Germline V lookup: CDR1 LNHNV, CDR2 YYDKDF (reference sequence). CDR3 in amino acids: CATSRGGRGVANTEAFF. As DNA, the CDR3 is TGTGCCACCAGCAGAGGAGGGAGGGGCGTTGCTAACACTGAAGCTTTCTTT.

The chain carries TRBV2 and TRBJ1-2; TRBD1 matches at 9 bases. The CDR3 has 16 amino acids. Germline V lookup: CDR1 SNHLY, CDR2 FYNNEI. V trimming: 5 bases; J trimming: 4 bases; junction bases outside the gene matches: 11. CDR3 bases: TGTGCCAGCAGTCGCCAACAGGGGGCGGAGGGCTATGGCTACACCTTC. The encoded protein is CASSRQQGAEGYGYTF.

The rearrangement uses TRBV5-8 and TRBJ1-2; the match to TRBD1 covers 7 bases. The V gene end was trimmed by 4 bases and the J gene end by 6 bases; junction bases not matched to a gene: 6. In germline, CDR1 is SGHTS, CDR2 YDEGEE. The CDR3 extends over 13 amino acids. The CDR3 region is CASSPDRAHGYTF. As DNA, the CDR3 is TGTGCCAGCAGCCCAGACAGGGCCCATGGCTACACCTTC.

The chain has TRBV5-4 and TRBJ2-3, with a possible D match to TRBD1 (6 bases). V was shortened by 4 bases and J by 3 bases, with 12 bases between the two germline ends. CDR1 and CDR2 (germline): SGHNT, YYREEE (reference sequence). The CDR3 is made up of 14 amino acids. The CDR3 nucleotides are TGTGCCAGCAGCCCTGACAGGACGACAGATACGCAGTATTTT. Protein: CASSPDRTTDTQYF.